Listed below are T cell receptor beta chains from one sample, sequenced in a study of technical replicates of blood from a few donors. Generated by immunoSEQ multiplex PCR, the TCRdb table keeps only in-frame clones and is missing some. The sample lists over 55,000 clones, approximately 83% occurring once. Sequenced material: PBMCs. All receptors derive from a human donor in good health. Some clones in this sample may be carry-over from other donors' samples. Each CDR3 is given with its conserved first and last residue. A D gene is named only where the DNA matches it firmly. Clone size is stated in some rows and not others, as once, few, many or a class when expanded.

size	J	D	V	CDR3	DNA
.	TRBJ2-2	.	TRBV27	CASSLRGLTGELFF	TGTGCCAGCAGTCTGCGTGGGCTTACCGGGGAGCTGTTTTTT
once	TRBJ2-3	TRBD2	TRBV10-3	CAISRLAGFTDTQYF	TGTGCCATCAGCCGACTAGCGGGGTTCACAGATACGCAGTATTTT
.	TRBJ1-2	.	TRBV9	CASSVDSSANYGYTF	TGTGCCAGCAGCGTAGACAGCTCAGCTAACTATGGCTACACCTTC
.	TRBJ1-6	TRBD1	TRBV10-3	CAISESAGGNNSPLHF	TGTGCCATCAGTGAGTCGGCAGGGGGCAATAATTCACCCCTCCACTTT
.	TRBJ1-2	TRBD1	TRBV9	CASSKGQGSGNYGYTF	TGTGCCAGCAGCAAGGGACAGGGGTCAGGTAACTATGGCTACACCTTC
.	TRBJ2-7	TRBD2	TRBV6-5	CASSYRASGGYEQYF	TGTGCCAGCAGTTACAGAGCTAGCGGGGGCTACGAGCAGTACTTC
.	TRBJ1-4	.	TRBV10-2	CASSEPAGTYGEKLFF	TGCGCCAGCAGTGAGCCAGCCGGGACATACGGTGAAAAACTGTTTTTT
.	TRBJ2-4	TRBD1	TRBV7-2	CASSGSNRGKNIQYF	TGTGCCAGCAGCGGGTCCAACAGGGGAAAAAACATTCAGTACTTC
.	TRBJ2-3	.	TRBV2	CASSLKDTQYF	TGTGCCAGCAGCCTTAAAGATACGCAGTATTTT
.	TRBJ2-2	.	TRBV5-6	CASSFAPGVGELFF	TGTGCCAGCAGCTTCGCCCCGGGGGTCGGGGAGCTGTTTTTT
.	TRBJ2-5	TRBD2	TRBV30	CAWSVGLADKETQYF	TGTGCCTGGAGTGTAGGGCTAGCGGATAAAGAGACCCAGTACTTC
.	TRBJ2-7	.	TRBV18	CASSQGAYYEQYF	TGTGCCAGCTCACAAGGGGCCTACTACGAGCAGTACTTC
.	TRBJ1-2	.	TRBV11-2	CASSLGQGYTF	TGTGCCAGCAGCTTAGGACAAGGCTACACCTTC
.	TRBJ2-1	TRBD2	TRBV25-1	CASSAVAGTSVYNEQFF	TGTGCCAGCAGTGCCGTCGCCGGGACTAGCGTTTACAATGAGCAGTTCTTC
.	TRBJ1-5	TRBD1	TRBV7-2	CASSSQGAGNQPQHF	TGTGCCAGCAGCTCCCAGGGGGCTGGCAATCAGCCCCAGCATTTT
.	TRBJ2-3	.	TRBV4-3	CASSQDGASRTQYF	TGCGCCAGCAGCCAAGATGGGGCCTCTCGCACGCAGTATTTT
.	TRBJ1-1	TRBD1	TRBV6-5	CASTPPAGTAEAFF	TGTGCCAGCACTCCCCCCGCCGGGACAGCCGAAGCTTTCTTT
once	TRBJ1-3	.	TRBV11-2	CASTEGRGNSGNTIYF	TGTGCCAGCACCGAGGGCCGGGGGAACTCTGGAAACACCATATATTTT
.	TRBJ1-5	.	TRBV19	CASSILGQGQPQHF	TGTGCCAGTAGTATTTTGGGGCAGGGTCAGCCCCAGCATTTT
.	TRBJ1-3	.	TRBV19	CASKTSSGNTIYF	TGTGCCAGTAAAACTAGCTCTGGAAACACCATATATTTT
.	TRBJ2-2	TRBD2	TRBV9	CASSEFSGSNTGELFF	TGTGCCAGCAGCGAATTTAGCGGGAGCAACACCGGGGAGCTGTTTTTT
.	TRBJ2-3	.	TRBV13	CASSLLRGVGSTDTQYF	TGTGCCAGCAGCCTACTGCGGGGTGTGGGGAGCACAGATACGCAGTATTTT
.	TRBJ2-7	.	TRBV5-1	CASSLADGTFYEQYF	TGCGCCAGCAGCTTGGCCGATGGCACGTTTTACGAGCAGTACTTC
.	TRBJ1-5	.	TRBV19	CASRGQYNQPQHF	TGTGCCAGTAGAGGACAATACAATCAGCCCCAGCATTTT
.	TRBJ2-1	.	TRBV9	CASSSLSRGFANEQFF	TGTGCCAGCAGCTCCCTTAGCAGGGGTTTCGCGAATGAGCAGTTCTTC